The 14 T cell receptor beta chains below come from one sample, sequenced in a study of blood T cell repertoires in COVID-19. Clones were sequenced by immunoSEQ multiplex PCR, and TCRdb holds only the in-frame ones, with some missing. In the table there are roughly 200,000 clones, about 86% of which are singletons. Sequencing input: peripheral blood. The receptors stem from a man aged 45 to 65 with active or convalescent COVID-19.

The CDR3 nucleotides are TGCGCCAGCCGACAGGGGGTGGTAAACACTGAAGCTTTCTTT. Encoded protein: CASRQGVVNTEAFF. The V call is TRBV5-1, the J call TRBJ1-1, with 9 nucleotides matching TRBD1. The ends lost 7 bases at V and 2 bases at J; junction bases unmatched: 6. This CDR3 contains 14 residues. Germline values: CDR1 SGHRS, CDR2 YFSETQ.

The chain joins TRBV5-6 to TRBJ2-6; TRBD1 aligns across 9 bases. V was clipped by 2 bases and J by 3 bases; unmatched bases: 6. The germline V gene has CDR1 SGHDT and CDR2 YYEEEE. This CDR3 spans 17 amino acids. The CDR3 nucleotides are TGTGCCAGCAGCTTAGGGACAGGGTCGTATGGGGCCAACGTCCTGACTTTC. This encodes CASSLGTGSYGANVLTF.

This clone was counted between two and nine times. V and J are TRBV6-2 or TRBV6-3 and TRBJ2-7, with TRBD1 matching over 9 bases. V shed 5 bases and J 3 bases; nucleotides not matched to a gene: 2. Germline CDR1 MNHEY, CDR2 SVGEGT. The CDR3 sequence is 13 residues long. The CDR3 loop reads CASSQGQGYEQYF. The CDR3 DNA sequence: TGTGCCAGCAGTCAGGGACAGGGCTACGAGCAGTACTTC.

The rearrangement links TRBV10-2 to TRBJ2-2; D is unclear. This CDR3 is 14 amino acids long. Trimming pared 5 bases from V and 7 bases from J, leaving 14 bases between. CDR1 is WSHSY and CDR2 is SAAADI in the germline V gene. The CDR3 reads CASSSPTLGGELFF. The CDR3 DNA reads TGCGCCAGCAGTTCACCGACTTTGGGCGGGGAGCTGTTTTTT.

The chain employs TRBV2 and TRBJ1-5; 8 positions match TRBD1. V was pared by 5 bases and J by 6 bases, with 6 bases of the junction left unmatched. Germline V gene sequence: CDR1 SNHLY, CDR2 FYNNEI. The CDR3 loop spans 14 amino acids. Written as DNA, the CDR3 is TGTGCCAGCAGTTATGACAGGGGAGGTCAGCCCCAGCATTTT. Residues: CASSYDRGGQPQHF.

The rearrangement uses TRBV5-6 and TRBJ1-1; the match to TRBD1 covers 11 bases. Trimming at V came to 0 bases and at J to 4 bases, leaving 8 bases not matched to a gene. There are 17 residues in the CDR3. The germline V gene has CDR1 SGHDT and CDR2 YYEEEE. Written as DNA, the CDR3 is TGTGCCAGCAGCTTGGACGGACAGGGGGCCCCCGCCACTGAAGCTTTCTTT. It encodes CASSLDGQGAPATEAFF.

The chain has TRBV9 and TRBJ1-2; 10 bases agree with TRBD1. The V gene end was trimmed by 3 bases and the J gene end by 8 bases; junction bases not matched to a gene: 1. The CDR3 has 12 amino acids. Germline CDR1 and CDR2: SGDLS and YYNGEE. The CDR3 DNA follows: TGTGCCAGCAGCGGGGACAGGGGCGGCTACACCTTC. Its protein product is CASSGDRGGYTF.

The rearrangement links TRBV4-2 to TRBJ2-7; 8 bases map to TRBD2. The CDR3 runs to 15 residues. CDR1 and CDR2 (germline): LGHNA, YNFKEQ. The V gene end was trimmed by 4 bases and the J gene end by 2 bases; junction bases not matched to a gene: 7. In nucleotides, the CDR3 is TGTGCCAGCAGCCTGAGTAGCGGGACGACCTACGAGCAGTACTTC. It encodes CASSLSSGTTYEQYF.

The CDR3 nucleotides are TGTGCCAGCAGTGAGGCAACAGGGGCGGGCAATCAGCCCCAGCATTTT. It encodes CASSEATGAGNQPQHF. This sequence joins TRBV6-1 and TRBJ1-5; 7 nucleotides agree with TRBD1. The V segment lost 3 bases and the J segment 2 bases; nucleotides outside the gene matches: 7. Germline-derived CDR1 and CDR2 are MNHNS and SASEGT. The CDR3 sequence is 16 residues long.

This clone was recorded only once. The rearrangement links TRBV4-1 to TRBJ2-1, with TRBD2 matching 8 bases. V trimming: 1 base; J trimming: 2 bases; junction bases outside the gene matches: 4. Germline lookup yields CDR1 MGHRA and CDR2 YSYEKL. The CDR3 has 16 amino acids. Written as DNA, the CDR3 is TGCGCCAGCAGCCAAGGGTTAGCGGGGACCTACAATGAGCAGTTCTTC. This translates into CASSQGLAGTYNEQFF.

Only a few counts were recorded for this clone. The rearrangement links TRBV7-9 to TRBJ1-1; maybe TRBD1 (6 bases). Trimming shortened V by 10 bases and J by 2 bases, and 17 bases separated the two germline ends. Germline CDR1 reads SEHNR; CDR2 reads FQNEAQ (reference sequence). The CDR3 runs to 14 residues. The CDR3 is CAIGPGHVNTEAFF. The DNA for the CDR3 is TGTGCCATCGGTCCGGGACACGTAAACACTGAAGCTTTCTTT.

The chain couples TRBV19 to TRBJ2-7, with D unresolved. Germline-derived CDR1 and CDR2 are LNHDA and SQIVND (reference sequence). Trimming cost V 6 bases and J 1 base, with 10 bases left between them. The CDR3 sequence is 13 residues long. The CDR3 region has the DNA TGTGCCAGTAGCCGATTAGATTCCTACGAGCAGTACTTC. The encoded protein is CASSRLDSYEQYF.

This clone was found a few times. The V and J genes are TRBV4-1 and TRBJ1-5; possible D gene TRBD1, 5 bases. V shed 4 bases and J shed 3 bases, with 10 bases lying between them. Germline V gene lookup returns CDR1 MGHRA and CDR2 YSYEKL. The CDR3 runs to 14 residues. The CDR3 nucleotides are TGCGCCAGCAGCCCCGCCAGGGACAATCAGCCCCAGCATTTT. Translation: CASSPARDNQPQHF.

The V call is TRBV6-5, the J call TRBJ2-4; D possibly corresponds to TRBD2 (5 bases). CDR3 size: 12 residues. Germline V lookup: CDR1 MNHEY, CDR2 SVGAGI. Trimming removed 4 bases at V and 10 bases at J, with 11 bases between. This CDR3 is CASSLDRRIQYF. The DNA for the CDR3 is TGTGCCAGCAGTTTGGACCGGAGGATTCAGTACTTC.